The TCR beta chain under discussion was sequenced for a study of T cells in Graves' hyperthyroidism and ophthalmopathy. Study observations and caveats: Blood samples included most of the expanded thyroid clonotypes exceeding 0.001.

Per the germline V gene, CDR1 is DFQATT and CDR2 is SNEGSKA (reference sequence). The CDR3 loop spans 12 amino acids. The V end lost 5 bases, the J end lost 4 bases, and 11 bases lay between the germline ends. Concerning this clonotype: Its antigen remains unknown.

Amplified TCR beta CDR3 regions derived from RNA transcripts. The HTBI set primed first-round TCR CDR3 RT-PCR. In TCRdb, the multiplex PCR reads were re-called with MiXCR into one record per CDR3 protein. The data contain a few hundred thousand distinct CDR3 sequences, roughly 20% of them seen just once; the ten biggest clones take up under 55%. When ophthalmopathy did not progress within 18 months, Graves' hyperthyroidism was considered stable. The TCR originated in a woman between 45 and 65 years old with Graves' hyperthyroidism. The V gene is TRBV20-1, the J gene TRBJ1-1; D remains unclear. Sequencing used blood. CDR3 loop: CSASTETTEAFF. The CDR3 DNA follows: TGCAGTGCTTCCACAGAGACCACTGAAGCTTTCTTT.